The clone carrying this T cell receptor beta chain occurred once. What it recognizes is unknown. This record comes from a study of PD-1 blockade in mismatch repair-deficient tumors. Between the trimmed V and J ends, which lost 5 bases and 0 bases, there was a span of 14 bases. The germline V gene encodes CDR1 SQVTM and CDR2 ANQGSEA. The CDR3 has 16 amino acids. Clones were read by immunoSEQ multiplex PCR, and TCRdb kept only the in-frame ones, dropping some. The repertoire includes 40,000 to 60,000 clones, 77% of them detected once, and less than 3.5% sits in the top ten. Study results and caveats: Tumor-resident clones, often absent from pretreatment blood, expanded after pembrolizumab and then contracted.

This clonotype was sampled from an adult with mismatch repair-deficient cancer. The input for sequencing was PBMCs, taken before pembrolizumab treatment. J is TRBJ2-6 and V is TRBV29-1; D not certain. The CDR3 loop reads CSVPWTRRSGANVLTF. CDR3 coding DNA: TGCAGCGTTCCCTGGACGCGCCGCTCTGGGGCCAACGTCCTGACTTTC.